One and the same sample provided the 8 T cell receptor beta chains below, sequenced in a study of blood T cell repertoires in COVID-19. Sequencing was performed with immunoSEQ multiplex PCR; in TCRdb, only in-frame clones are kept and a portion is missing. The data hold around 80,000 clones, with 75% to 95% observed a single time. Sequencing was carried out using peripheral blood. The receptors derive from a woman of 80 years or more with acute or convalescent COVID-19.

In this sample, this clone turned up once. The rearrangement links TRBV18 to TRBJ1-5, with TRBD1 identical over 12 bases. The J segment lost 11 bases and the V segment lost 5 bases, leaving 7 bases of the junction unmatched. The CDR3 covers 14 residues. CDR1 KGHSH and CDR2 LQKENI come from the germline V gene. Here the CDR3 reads CASSSGTGGAAQHF. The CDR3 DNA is TGTGCCAGCTCATCCGGGACAGGGGGCGCAGCCCAGCATTTT.

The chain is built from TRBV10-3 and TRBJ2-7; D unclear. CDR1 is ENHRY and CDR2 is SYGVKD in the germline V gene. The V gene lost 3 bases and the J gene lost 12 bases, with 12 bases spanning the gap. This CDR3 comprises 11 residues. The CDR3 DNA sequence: TGTGCCATCAGTGACCCTCCCTTACTGTACTTC. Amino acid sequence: CAISDPPLLYF.

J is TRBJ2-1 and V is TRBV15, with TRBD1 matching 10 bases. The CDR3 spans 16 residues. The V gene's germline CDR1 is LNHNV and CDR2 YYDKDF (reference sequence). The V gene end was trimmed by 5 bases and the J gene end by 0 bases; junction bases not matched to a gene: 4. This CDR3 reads CATSPGQGDSYNEQFF. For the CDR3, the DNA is TGTGCCACCAGCCCCGGACAGGGGGACTCCTACAATGAGCAGTTCTTC.

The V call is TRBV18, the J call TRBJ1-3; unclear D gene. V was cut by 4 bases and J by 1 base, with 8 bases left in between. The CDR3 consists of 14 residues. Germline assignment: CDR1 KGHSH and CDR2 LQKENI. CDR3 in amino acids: CASSQGRSGNTIYF. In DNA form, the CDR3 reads TGTGCCAGCTCACAAGGGAGATCTGGAAACACCATATATTTT.

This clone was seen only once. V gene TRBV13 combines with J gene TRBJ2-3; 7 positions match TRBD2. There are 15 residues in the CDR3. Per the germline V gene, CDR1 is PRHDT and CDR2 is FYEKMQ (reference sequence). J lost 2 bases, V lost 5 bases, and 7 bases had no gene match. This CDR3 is CASSISSGFTDTQYF. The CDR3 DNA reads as TGTGCCAGCAGCATCTCTAGCGGTTTCACAGATACGCAGTATTTT.

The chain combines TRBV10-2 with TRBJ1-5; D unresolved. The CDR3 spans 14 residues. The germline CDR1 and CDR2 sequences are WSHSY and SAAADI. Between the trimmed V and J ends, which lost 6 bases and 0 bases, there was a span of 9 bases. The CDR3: CASRHRDSNQPQHF. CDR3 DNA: TGCGCCAGCAGGCACAGAGATAGCAATCAGCCCCAGCATTTT.

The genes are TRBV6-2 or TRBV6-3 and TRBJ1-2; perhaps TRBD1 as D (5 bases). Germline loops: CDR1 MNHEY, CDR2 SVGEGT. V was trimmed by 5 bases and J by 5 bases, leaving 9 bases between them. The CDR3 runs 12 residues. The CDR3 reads CASSEDTYGYTF. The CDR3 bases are TGTGCCAGCAGTGAGGACACTTATGGCTACACCTTC.

The CDR3: CASKGLTANYGYTF. The CDR3 DNA sequence: TGTGCCAGCAAGGGACTAACAGCTAACTATGGCTACACCTTC. The chain recombines TRBV2 with TRBJ1-2; possibly TRBD1 for D (5 bases). CDR3 length equals 14 residues. V shed 7 bases and J shed 0 bases, with 12 bases lying between them. Germline loops: CDR1 SNHLY, CDR2 FYNNEI.